The TCR beta chain under discussion was sequenced for a study of T cells in localized non-small cell lung cancer. Study outcomes and limitations: Only one tumor region was sequenced, so heterogeneity remains possible. A median of around 57 clones ranked among the top 100 in tumor appeared in adjacent lung. Elevated circulating T cell density in blood was associated with longer overall survival.

Data came from immunoSEQ multiplex PCR; TCRdb stores just in-frame clones and leaves some out. The table shows around 24,000 clones, with over 75% occurring only once. Trimming pared 2 bases from V and 6 bases from J, leaving 8 bases between. The germline V gene has CDR1 MNHEY and CDR2 SVGAGI. This CDR3 has 13 residues. This clone was picked up a small number of times. The antigen remains unidentified. Sample: peripheral blood, taken before any cancer treatment. The chain employs TRBV6-5 and TRBJ1-5; D ambiguous. The sequence was obtained from a male donor older than 55 with stage I squamous cell lung carcinoma. This CDR3 is CASSYGGSQPQHF. DNA for the CDR3: TGTGCCAGCAGTTACGGCGGGAGTCAGCCCCAGCATTTT.